This passage covers 13 T cell receptor beta chains from one sample sequenced in a study of metastatic and nonmetastatic thyroid tumors. Every patient underwent thyroid surgery untreated. TCRdb re-analyzed the PCR reads through MiXCR. Of under 20,000 clones detected, about a fifth appear once; the ten largest clones hold over 15%. The material sequenced was tumor tissue. The origin of the receptors is a female donor with papillary thyroid cancer or a benign thyroid nodule (not recorded which). Some clones in this sample may be carry-over from other donors' samples.

This clone has a handful of counts. This chain joins TRBV27 and TRBJ1-2; possibly TRBD1 for D (5 bases). The germline V gene encodes CDR1 MNHEY and CDR2 SMNVEV (reference sequence). Trimming cost V 3 bases and J 0 bases, with 14 bases left between them. This CDR3 has 16 residues. This chain's CDR3 is CASSFRGGVTNYGYTF. CDR3 in DNA: TGTGCCAGCAGTTTTCGGGGGGGAGTTACTAACTATGGCTACACCTTC.

The rearrangement joins TRBV6-1 to TRBJ2-7; 7 bases agree with TRBD1. Germline values: CDR1 MNHNS, CDR2 SASEGT. Losses at the gene ends were 6 bases for V and 1 base for J; bases not matched to a gene: 12. The CDR3 is made up of 16 amino acids. The CDR3 is CASSYGQASSSYEQYF. Here the CDR3 DNA reads TGTGCCAGCAGCTACGGACAGGCTTCCTCGTCCTACGAGCAGTACTTC.

Points on this clone: One end of the junction fails to match germline, which may point to a read error. The rearrangement joins TRBV7-2 to TRBJ2-7; D tentatively reads TRBD1 or TRBD2 (5 bases each). CDR3 size: 13 residues. From germline, CDR1 is SGHTA and CDR2 FQGNSA. The chain's CDR3 is CASSKQDSYERYF. The CDR3 DNA is TGTGCCAGCAGCAAACAGGACTCCTACGAGCGGTACTTC.

The genes are TRBV4-3 and TRBJ2-1; 13 positions agree with TRBD2. Germline CDR1 LGHNA, CDR2 YSLEER. J lost 5 bases, V lost 4 bases, and 5 bases had no gene match. There are 16 residues in the CDR3. CDR3 nucleotides: TGCGCCAGCAGCCCTACTAGCGGGAGGGCCCACAATGAGCAGTTCTTC. Amino acid sequence: CASSPTSGRAHNEQFF.

This clone was counted ten times or more. The chain recombines TRBV16 with TRBJ2-1; tentative D call: TRBD1 (6 bases). The V end was cut by 4 bases, the J end by 0 bases, with 10 bases between. This CDR3 is 15 amino acids long. The germline CDR1 and CDR2 sequences are KGHSY and FQNENV. The CDR3 bases are TGTGCCAGCAGCCCGGACAGACGCTCCTACAATGAGCAGTTCTTC. It specifies CASSPDRRSYNEQFF.

This clone was recorded a few times. The gene calls are TRBV6-5 and TRBJ2-3, with D unresolved. Germline CDR1 is MNHEY and CDR2 is SVGAGI. V was shortened by 1 base and J by 6 bases, with 8 bases between the two germline ends. CDR3 length: 13 amino acids. The chain's CDR3 is CASSYYSADTQYF. The CDR3 DNA reads TGTGCCAGCAGTTACTATAGTGCGGATACGCAGTATTTT.

A remark on this clone: A much larger clone lies a single base off, so this may be a read error. This chain connects TRBV7-2 to TRBJ2-5; D possibly uses TRBD1 or TRBD2 (5 bases each). The ends were cut back, 2 bases at V and 13 bases at J, with 20 bases in the middle. This CDR3 comprises 14 residues. CDR1 and CDR2 from the germline V gene are SGHTA and FQGNSA. The CDR3 is CASSLHGAENIRYF. In DNA form, the CDR3 reads TGTGCCAGCAGCTTACACGGGGCAGAAAACATTCGGTACTTC.

This chain joins TRBV6-2 or TRBV6-3 and TRBJ2-7; no clear D. The CDR3 covers 13 residues. V was shortened by 2 bases and J by 2 bases, with 7 bases between the two germline ends. From germline, CDR1 is MNHEY and CDR2 SVGEGT. The CDR3 DNA sequence: TGTGCCAGCAGTTACACGCAGACCTACGAGCAGTACTTC. This gives the protein CASSYTQTYEQYF.

This clone was recorded many times. V and J are TRBV20-1 and TRBJ2-7, with a possible D match to TRBD2 (7 bases). The CDR3 sequence is 14 residues long. Germline V gene lookup returns CDR1 DFQATT and CDR2 SNEGSKA (reference sequence). Trimming cost V 0 bases and J 3 bases, with 12 bases left between them. The CDR3 sequence is CSARDGGGLYEQYF. Here the CDR3 DNA reads TGCAGTGCTAGAGATGGGGGGGGGCTCTACGAGCAGTACTTC.

This CDR3 is CSANLDRASGYGYTF. Here the CDR3 DNA reads TGCAGTGCTAACCTGGACAGGGCATCGGGCTATGGCTACACCTTC. V is TRBV20-1 and J is TRBJ1-2, with TRBD1 matching 8 bases. The CDR3 is made up of 15 amino acids. V lost 4 bases and J lost 4; bases outside the gene matches: 11. Germline V gene lookup returns CDR1 DFQATT and CDR2 SNEGSKA (reference sequence).

The chain carries TRBV27 and TRBJ2-3; D ambiguous. Germline assignment: CDR1 MNHEY and CDR2 SMNVEV (reference sequence). The CDR3 extends over 13 amino acids. Trimming took off 5 bases at V and 0 bases at J, with 6 bases between the two ends. The CDR3 bases are TGTGCCAGCAGTCTTCAAAGCACAGATACGCAGTATTTT. Protein sequence: CASSLQSTDTQYF.

A word on this clone: A much more abundant neighbour one base away suggests this may be a read error. This chain links TRBV14 with TRBJ1-3, with a tentative D call TRBD1 (5 bases). The CDR3 sequence is 14 residues long. The germline V gene has CDR1 SGHDN and CDR2 FVKESK. V lost 6 bases to trimming and J lost 4 bases, with 13 bases between them. CDR3 coding DNA: TGTGCCAGCAGTCACATGGGGCAAGGAAACACCATATATTTT. It codes for CASSHMGQGNTIYF. The full variable domain, completed using reference TRBV14 and TRBJ1-3, is EAGVTQFPSHSVIEKGQTVTLRCDPISGHDNLYWYRRVMGKEIKFLLHFVKESKQDESGMPNNRFLAERTGGTYSTLKVQPAELEDSGVYFCASSHMGQGNTIYFGEGSWLTVV.

This clone was detected many times. The genes are TRBV5-4 and TRBJ1-3; D might be TRBD1 (6 bases). Germline CDR1 and CDR2: SGHNT and YYREEE (reference sequence). CDR3 size: 15 residues. V was pared by 4 bases and J by 2 bases, with 13 bases between. For the CDR3, the DNA is TGTGCCAGCAGCACCCAGGGGATCGCTGGAAACACCATATATTTT. This gives the protein CASSTQGIAGNTIYF.